This T cell receptor (beta chain) comes out of a study of blood T cell repertoires in COVID-19. Background on the study: Samples came from the United States, Italy and Spain, spanning acute and convalescent COVID-19.

Profiled with immunoSEQ multiplex PCR; TCRdb holds only in-frame clones, not every one. The profile covers 270,000 or so clones, with 75% to 90% appearing a single time and 0.94% taken by the ten largest. The V gene end was trimmed by 4 bases and the J gene end by 3 bases; junction bases not matched to a gene: 3. The CDR3 extends over 15 amino acids. CDR1 is LGHDT and CDR2 is YNNKEL in the germline V gene (reference sequence). The TCR was taken from a woman between 35 and 50 years old who had recovered from COVID-19. Input material: peripheral blood. J is TRBJ2-7 and V is TRBV3-1 (or the pseudogene TRBV3-2); 13 bases are a match to TRBD2. In DNA form, the CDR3 reads TGTGCCAGCAGCCCCCGGACTAGCGGGAGCTACGAGCAGTACTTC. The encoded protein is CASSPRTSGSYEQYF.